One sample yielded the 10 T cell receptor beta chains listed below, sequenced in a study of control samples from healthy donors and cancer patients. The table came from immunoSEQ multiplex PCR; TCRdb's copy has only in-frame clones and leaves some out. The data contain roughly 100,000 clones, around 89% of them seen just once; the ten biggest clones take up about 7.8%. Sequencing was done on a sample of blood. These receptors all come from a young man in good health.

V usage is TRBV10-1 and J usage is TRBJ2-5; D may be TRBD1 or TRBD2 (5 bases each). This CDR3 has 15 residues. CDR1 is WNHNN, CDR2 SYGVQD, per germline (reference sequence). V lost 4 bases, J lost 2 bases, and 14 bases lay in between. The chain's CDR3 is CASSVSGTAQETQYF. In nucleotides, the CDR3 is TGCGCCAGCAGTGTATCCGGGACCGCTCAAGAGACCCAGTACTTC.

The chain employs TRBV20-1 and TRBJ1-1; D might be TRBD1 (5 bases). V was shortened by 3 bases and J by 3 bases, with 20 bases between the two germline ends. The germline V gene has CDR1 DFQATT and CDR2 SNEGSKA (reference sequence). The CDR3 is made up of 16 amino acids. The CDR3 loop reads CSASRGSGGADTEAFF. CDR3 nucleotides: TGCAGTGCTAGTAGGGGCAGCGGCGGGGCGGACACTGAAGCTTTCTTT.

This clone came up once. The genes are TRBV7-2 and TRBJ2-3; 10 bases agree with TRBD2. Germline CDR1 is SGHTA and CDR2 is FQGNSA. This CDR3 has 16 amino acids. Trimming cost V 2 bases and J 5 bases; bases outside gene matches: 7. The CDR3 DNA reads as TGTGCCAGCAGCTTATCGACTAGCGGGTCCCAAGATACGCAGTATTTT. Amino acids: CASSLSTSGSQDTQYF.

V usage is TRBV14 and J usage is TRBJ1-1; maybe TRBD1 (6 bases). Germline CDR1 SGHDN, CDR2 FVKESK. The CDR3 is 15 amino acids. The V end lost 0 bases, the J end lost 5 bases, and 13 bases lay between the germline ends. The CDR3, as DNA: TGTGCCAGCAGCCAAGAACAGGGACCACGGACTGAAGCTTTCTTT. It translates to CASSQEQGPRTEAFF.

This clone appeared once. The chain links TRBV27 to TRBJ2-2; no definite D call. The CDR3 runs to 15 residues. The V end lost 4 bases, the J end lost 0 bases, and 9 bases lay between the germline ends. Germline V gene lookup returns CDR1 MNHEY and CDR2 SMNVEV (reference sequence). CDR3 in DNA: TGTGCCAGCAGTTCCCCACGATCGAACACCGGGGAGCTGTTTTTT. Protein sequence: CASSSPRSNTGELFF.

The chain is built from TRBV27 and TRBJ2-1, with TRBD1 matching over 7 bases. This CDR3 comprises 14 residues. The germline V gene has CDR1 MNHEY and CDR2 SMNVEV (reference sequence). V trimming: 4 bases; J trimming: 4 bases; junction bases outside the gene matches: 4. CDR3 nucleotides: TGTGCCAGCAGTTCGCCGGGACAGTACAATGAGCAGTTCTTC. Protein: CASSSPGQYNEQFF.

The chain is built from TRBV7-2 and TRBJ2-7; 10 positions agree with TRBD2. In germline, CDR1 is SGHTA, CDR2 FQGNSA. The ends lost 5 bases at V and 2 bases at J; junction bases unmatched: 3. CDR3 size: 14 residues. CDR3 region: CASSPGLAAYEQYF. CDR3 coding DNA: TGTGCCAGCAGCCCAGGACTAGCGGCCTACGAGCAGTACTTC.

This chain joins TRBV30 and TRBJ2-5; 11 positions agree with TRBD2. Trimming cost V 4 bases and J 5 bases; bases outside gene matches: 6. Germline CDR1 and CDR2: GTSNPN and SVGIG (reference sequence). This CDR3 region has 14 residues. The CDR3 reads CAWNSGGALETQYF. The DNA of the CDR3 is TGTGCCTGGAATAGCGGGGGGGCTTTGGAGACCCAGTACTTC. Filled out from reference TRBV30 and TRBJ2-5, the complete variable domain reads SQTIHQWPATLVQPVGSPLSLECTVEGTSNPNLYWYRQAAGRGLQLLFYSVGIGQISSEVPQNLSASRPQDRQFILSSKKLLLSDSGFYLCAWNSGGALETQYFGPGTRLLVL.

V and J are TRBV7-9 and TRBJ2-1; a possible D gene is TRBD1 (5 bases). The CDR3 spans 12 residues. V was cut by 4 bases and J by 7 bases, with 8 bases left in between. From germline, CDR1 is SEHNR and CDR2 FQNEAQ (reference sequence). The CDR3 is CASSSQGNEQFF. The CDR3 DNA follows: TGTGCCAGCAGCTCCCAGGGTAATGAGCAGTTCTTC.

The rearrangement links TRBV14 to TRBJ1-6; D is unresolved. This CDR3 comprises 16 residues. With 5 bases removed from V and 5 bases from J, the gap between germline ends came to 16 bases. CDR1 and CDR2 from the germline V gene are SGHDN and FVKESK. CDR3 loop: CASSGAGRRNNSPLHF. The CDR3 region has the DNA TGTGCCAGCAGCGGAGCCGGACGGAGAAATAATTCACCCCTCCACTTT.